This entry concerns a single T cell receptor beta chain. The data stem from a study of blood T cell repertoires in COVID-19. For the study at large: Collection of acute and convalescent COVID-19 samples took place in the United States, Italy and Spain. The cDNA or gDNA used as material had been derived from T cells, B-cell-depleted T cells, or PBMCs.

The CDR3 length is 16 residues. Per the germline V gene, CDR1 is SEHNR and CDR2 is FQNEAQ (reference sequence). The ends lost 3 bases at V and 7 bases at J; junction bases unmatched: 9. As processed by the authors: Amplified reference gene primers provided the basis for estimating nucleated cell counts. Some clones are missing from TCRdb's copy, which holds only in-frame ones; the method was immunoSEQ multiplex PCR. V and J calls and clone size follow that table, whereas D and trimming were derived from the DNA. Here the sample spans about 58,000 clones, roughly nine tenths being singletons. The gene calls are TRBV7-9 and TRBJ2-1; 10 bases map to TRBD2. The receptor was derived from a woman in her 70s with active COVID-19. The sequenced sample was peripheral blood. In DNA, the CDR3 is TGTGCCAGCAGCTTTAGCCCTAGCGGGAGAAGGAATGAGCAGTTCTTC. It codes for CASSFSPSGRRNEQFF.